Presented here are 29 T cell receptor beta chains from one specimen sequenced in a study of blood T cell repertoires in COVID-19. This table comes from immunoSEQ multiplex PCR, and its TCRdb copy is limited to in-frame clones, with some not included. The table shows over 70,000 clones, with 75% to 90% occurring only once. The specimen sequenced was peripheral blood. The origin of the receptors is a woman at least 80 years old with acute or convalescent COVID-19.

The chain is built from TRBV14 and TRBJ1-2; D may be TRBD1 (5 bases). The CDR3 totals 15 residues. Trimming removed 1 base at V and 6 bases at J, with 15 bases between. Germline CDR1 reads SGHDN; CDR2 reads FVKESK. As DNA, the CDR3 is TGTGCCAGCAGCCAAGTCAATTCCCAGGGTGATGGCTACACCTTC. It yields the protein CASSQVNSQGDGYTF.

The J gene is TRBJ1-1, the V gene TRBV19; D is possibly TRBD1 (5 bases). CDR3 size: 16 residues. In germline, CDR1 is LNHDA, CDR2 SQIVND (reference sequence). V dropped 4 bases and J dropped 3 bases, with 18 bases sitting between them. CDR3 nucleotide sequence: TGTGCCAGTAGTAAAGGGCCGGGCCAGGGCGACACTGAAGCTTTCTTT. Translating gives CASSKGPGQGDTEAFF.

There are many counts of this clone. The V gene is TRBV11-2, the J gene TRBJ2-2, with 11 nucleotides matching TRBD2. J was trimmed by 7 bases and V by 6 bases; bases with no gene match: 4. From germline, CDR1 is SGHAT and CDR2 FQNNGV. The CDR3 is 14 amino acids. CDR3: CASRRLAGSGELFF. DNA of the CDR3: TGTGCCAGCAGGAGACTAGCGGGAAGCGGGGAGCTGTTTTTT.

The V gene is TRBV2, the J gene TRBJ2-5, with D hard to call. The CDR3 spans 13 residues. The V and J ends lost 1 base and 8 bases respectively, with 11 bases between them. Germline V gene data show CDR1 as SNHLY and CDR2 as FYNNEI. CDR3 loop: CASSEGLGATQYF. As DNA, the CDR3 is TGTGCCAGCAGTGAAGGGCTAGGAGCAACCCAGTACTTC.

The chain combines TRBV5-1 with TRBJ2-4; D is perhaps TRBD2 (5 bases). The V and J ends lost 0 bases and 5 bases respectively, with 6 bases between them. The CDR3 consists of 13 residues. CDR1 and CDR2 from the germline V gene are SGHRS and YFSETQ. CDR3 nucleotide sequence: TGCGCCAGCAGCTTGGTGGGAGAAAACATTCAGTACTTC. It specifies CASSLVGENIQYF. Together with reference TRBV5-1 and TRBJ2-4, the CDR3 gives the full variable domain: KAGVTQTPRYLIKTRGQQVTLSCSPISGHRSVSWYQQTPGQGLQFLFEYFSETQRNKGNFPGRFSGRQFSNSRSEMNVSTLELGDSALYLCASSLVGENIQYFGAGTRLSVL.

The chain links TRBV4-2 to TRBJ2-4; weak D call: TRBD1 (6 bases). CDR3 length: 14 residues. V was clipped by 3 bases and J by 8 bases, with 14 bases between them. Germline V gives CDR1 LGHNA, CDR2 YNFKEQ. CDR3 in amino acids: CASSHGGGGYIQYF. CDR3 nucleotide sequence: TGTGCCAGCAGCCATGGGGGCGGAGGATACATTCAGTACTTC.

This chain joins TRBV4-1 and TRBJ1-6; no definite D call. The germline V gene encodes CDR1 MGHRA and CDR2 YSYEKL. V was cut by 4 bases and J by 8 bases, with 15 bases left in between. The CDR3 is 15 residues long. The CDR3 DNA is TGCGCCAGCAGCCTCGATCGCGGGATCTATTCACCCCTCCACTTT. As protein: CASSLDRGIYSPLHF.

V is TRBV27 and J is TRBJ1-2; 12 nucleotides match TRBD1. This CDR3 has 15 amino acids. The trim removed 3 bases at V and 8 bases at J, leaving 7 bases unmatched. CDR1 is MNHEY, CDR2 SMNVEV, per germline (reference sequence). CDR3 region: CASSFTGTGGRGYTF. The DNA of the CDR3 is TGTGCCAGCAGTTTCACCGGGACAGGGGGCAGGGGCTACACCTTC.

This chain connects TRBV3-1 (or the pseudogene TRBV3-2) to TRBJ2-3; 7 bases align to TRBD1. V lost 4 bases, J lost 2 bases, and 9 bases stayed unmatched. Germline V gives CDR1 LGHDT, CDR2 YNNKEL (reference sequence). This CDR3 is built from 16 residues. The CDR3 spells CASSPTGTASTDTQYF. Written as DNA, the CDR3 is TGTGCCAGCAGCCCAACCGGGACAGCCTCCACAGATACGCAGTATTTT.

The V gene is TRBV5-1, the J gene TRBJ2-7, with D perhaps TRBD1 (6 bases). The CDR3 has 16 amino acids. Trimming stripped 0 bases from V and 3 bases from J, with 16 bases between. CDR1 SGHRS and CDR2 YFSETQ come from the germline V gene. The CDR3 DNA is TGCGCCAGCAGCTTGGTTTGGGGGCAGGGATACTACGAGCAGTACTTC. Protein: CASSLVWGQGYYEQYF.

The chain carries TRBV30 and TRBJ1-2; 7 bases line up with TRBD1. V gave up 5 bases and J gave up 5 bases; unmatched junction bases: 14. Germline V gene data show CDR1 as GTSNPN and CDR2 as SVGIG (reference sequence). The CDR3 is made up of 15 amino acids. CDR3 region: CAWLDRDLRLYGYTF. The CDR3 coding sequence is TGTGCCTGGTTAGACAGGGACTTACGCTTGTATGGCTACACCTTC.

This clone was picked up a small number of times. The V call is TRBV19, the J call TRBJ2-2; 16 positions match TRBD2. This CDR3 region has 17 residues. Germline lookup yields CDR1 LNHDA and CDR2 SQIVND (reference sequence). J gave up 3 bases and V 7 bases, and 5 bases lay outside the gene matches. CDR3 in DNA: TGTGCCAGTATGGGACTAGCGGGAGGGCCGGACACCGGGGAGCTGTTTTTT. It yields the protein CASMGLAGGPDTGELFF.

The genes are TRBV6-6 and TRBJ1-1; 8 bases are shared with TRBD1. The V gene's germline CDR1 is MNHNY and CDR2 SVGAGI (reference sequence). The V segment lost 6 bases and the J segment 2 bases; nucleotides outside the gene matches: 5. The CDR3 contains 14 residues. The chain's CDR3 is CASRLDRVNTEAFF. DNA for the CDR3: TGTGCCAGCAGATTGGACAGGGTTAACACTGAAGCTTTCTTT.

Here the CDR3 reads CASRGFSSSEQYF. CDR3 DNA sequence: TGTGCCAGCCGTGGATTCAGCTCTAGCGAGCAGTACTTC. This chain joins TRBV6-6 and TRBJ2-7, with D uncertain. The germline gives CDR1 MNHNY, CDR2 SVGAGI (reference sequence). V lost 8 bases to trimming and J lost 6 bases, with 17 bases between them. The CDR3 length is 13 residues.

V and J are TRBV5-8 and TRBJ1-6; 9 nucleotides line up with TRBD1. J was trimmed by 9 bases and V by 4 bases; bases with no gene match: 8. Germline CDR1 SGHTS, CDR2 YDEGEE. The CDR3 contains 15 residues. CDR3 sequence reads: CASSSWDRATSPLHF. The CDR3 region has the DNA TGTGCCAGCAGCAGTTGGGACAGGGCTACTTCACCCCTCCACTTT.

The chain carries TRBV5-3 and TRBJ2-3, with D unresolved. TRBV5-3 is placed among ORFs of uncertain function. The CDR3 consists of 11 residues. V was pared by 0 bases and J by 7 bases, with 3 bases between. Here the CDR3 DNA reads TGTGCCAGAAGCTTGGAGCATACGCAGTATTTT. Translated, it gives CARSLEHTQYF.

CDR3 nucleotide sequence: TGCGCCAGCAGCACCGGGACAGGGGGCGCAGATACGCAGTATTTT. Its translation is CASSTGTGGADTQYF. The chain couples TRBV10-1 to TRBJ2-3, with TRBD1 matching over 12 bases. Germline V CDR1 and CDR2: WNHNN, SYGVQD (reference sequence). Losses at the gene ends were 6 bases for V and 4 bases for J; bases not matched to a gene: 5. The CDR3 extends over 15 amino acids.

The chain has TRBV18 and TRBJ2-3, with TRBD2 matching 11 bases. CDR1 is KGHSH and CDR2 is LQKENI in the germline V gene. CDR3 length equals 18 residues. V dropped 1 base and J dropped 2; count of bases not matched to a gene: 8. The CDR3 is CASSPLSLAGAPTDTQYF. The DNA of the CDR3 is TGTGCCAGCTCACCACTTTCACTAGCGGGGGCTCCCACAGATACGCAGTATTTT.

The V and J genes are TRBV6-1 and TRBJ1-1; TRBD1 is a possible D gene (5 bases). The ends were cut back, 2 bases at V and 0 bases at J, with 7 bases in the middle. Germline values: CDR1 MNHNS, CDR2 SASEGT. This CDR3 region has 14 residues. The CDR3 DNA reads as TGTGCCAGCAGTGAATGGGGCCTGAACACTGAAGCTTTCTTT. Its protein is CASSEWGLNTEAFF.

The chain is built from TRBV19 and TRBJ2-3, with D perhaps TRBD1 (6 bases). The germline CDR1 and CDR2 sequences are LNHDA and SQIVND (reference sequence). The CDR3 runs to 15 residues. V was trimmed by 5 bases and J by 2 bases, leaving 14 bases between them. CDR3 loop: CASSDGTRDTDTQYF. CDR3 sequence (DNA): TGTGCCAGTAGTGACGGGACAAGGGACACAGATACGCAGTATTTT.

J is TRBJ2-5 and V is TRBV5-4; 9 bases are a match to TRBD1. Germline V CDR1 and CDR2: SGHNT, YYREEE (reference sequence). This CDR3 region has 14 residues. V gave up 5 bases and J gave up 5 bases; unmatched junction bases: 7. Written as DNA, the CDR3 is TGTGCCAGCAGGAAGGACAGGGGCGGGGAGACCCAGTACTTC. Its protein is CASRKDRGGETQYF.

The V and J genes are TRBV6-5 and TRBJ1-2, with a tentative D call TRBD1 (6 bases). V dropped 6 bases and J dropped 4 bases, with 15 bases sitting between them. CDR3 size: 14 residues. Germline assignment: CDR1 MNHEY and CDR2 SVGAGI. In DNA, the CDR3 is TGTGCCAGCAGCTTCACGACAGGCTTCTATGGCTACACCTTC. Amino acid sequence: CASSFTTGFYGYTF.

The rearrangement joins TRBV3-1 (or the pseudogene TRBV3-2) to TRBJ1-4; 8 positions match TRBD1. This CDR3 has 18 amino acids. The germline V gene encodes CDR1 LGHDT and CDR2 YNNKEL (reference sequence). V lost 0 bases to trimming and J lost 4 bases; unmatched junction nucleotides: 10. Written as DNA, the CDR3 is TGTGCCAGCAGCCAAGATCGAGCCAGGGGGCTACTTAATGAAAAACTGTTTTTT. It translates to CASSQDRARGLLNEKLFF.

The V call is TRBV18, the J call TRBJ1-2, with D possibly TRBD1 on 5 matching bases. Trimming pared 0 bases from V and 6 bases from J, leaving 8 bases between. The CDR3 has 13 amino acids. CDR1 is KGHSH, CDR2 LQKENI, per germline. CDR3 nucleotide sequence: TGTGCCAGCTCACCACCGGGGGAGGATGGCTACACCTTC. This translates into CASSPPGEDGYTF.

The gene calls are TRBV19 and TRBJ1-4; possible D gene TRBD1, 5 bases. The CDR3 is made up of 13 amino acids. Germline V lookup: CDR1 LNHDA, CDR2 SQIVND (reference sequence). Trimming pared 5 bases from V and 8 bases from J, leaving 12 bases between. The CDR3 DNA is TGTGCCAGTAGTCTCGGACATTGGGAAAAACTGTTTTTT. Translation gives CASSLGHWEKLFF. Combining the CDR3 with reference TRBV19 and TRBJ1-4 gives the whole variable domain DGGITQSPKYLFRKEGQNVTLSCEQNLNHDAMYWYRQDPGQGLRLIYYSQIVNDFQKGDIAEGYSVSREKKESFPLTVTSAQKNPTAFYLCASSLGHWEKLFFGSGTQLSVL.

The V and J genes are TRBV3-1 (or the pseudogene TRBV3-2) and TRBJ1-6; no firm D call. Trimming took 0 bases from V and 10 from J, leaving 7 bases between them. Germline V gives CDR1 LGHDT, CDR2 YNNKEL (reference sequence). The CDR3 extends over 13 amino acids. CDR3 sequence: CASSQDWSSPLHF. CDR3 coding DNA: TGTGCCAGCAGCCAAGATTGGAGCTCACCCCTCCACTTT.

The chain combines TRBV6-1 with TRBJ1-2; 8 bases are a match to TRBD1. The CDR3 has 15 residues. Germline V gene sequence: CDR1 MNHNS, CDR2 SASEGT. With 3 bases clipped from V and 6 bases from J, the junction kept 9 bases outside the gene matches. The CDR3, as DNA: TGTGCCAGCAGTGATTTACGGGGGACAGGTGATGGCTACACCTTC. Amino acid sequence: CASSDLRGTGDGYTF.

This rearrangement joins TRBV6-2 or TRBV6-3 to TRBJ2-5; 11 bases agree with TRBD2. CDR3 length: 16 amino acids. The V and J ends lost 2 bases and 0 bases, in that order; junction bases with no gene match: 2. The V gene's germline CDR1 is MNHEY and CDR2 SVGEGT. Here the CDR3 DNA reads TGTGCCAGCAGTTACCTAGCGGGGGGTTACCAAGAGACCCAGTACTTC. Its protein is CASSYLAGGYQETQYF.

V and J are TRBV19 and TRBJ2-7, with a weak D call TRBD2 (5 bases). Trimming shortened V by 0 bases and J by 3 bases, and 15 bases separated the two germline ends. This CDR3 has 16 residues. CDR1 is LNHDA and CDR2 is SQIVND in the germline V gene (reference sequence). In nucleotides, the CDR3 is TGTGCCAGTAGTATAGATTTACTCCGAGGGTACTACGAGCAGTACTTC. Its translation is CASSIDLLRGYYEQYF.